This TCR beta chain emerged from a study of cytomegalovirus exposure and HLA in healthy donors (dated by TCRdb to the late 2010s). A note on the overall study: An earlier analysis of some 600 of the donors reported about 260 Gb of sequence data and 117 million unique TCR beta sequences obtained from roughly 180 million T cells. A later analysis re-analyzed previously published TCR beta repertoires from 500 to 700 donors and added high-resolution HLA genotyping to study TCR occurrence patterns. Four to six DR-DQ haplotypes were handled as single units for association and clustering, since linkage in the cohort was strong. Among 398 genotyped donors of the cohort, an average of around 240,000 unique TCR beta nucleotide sequences were sequenced per donor, about a sixth of them non-productive. The study combined high-throughput TCR immunosequencing, statistical association of individual TCRs with disease status, and machine learning to predict cytomegalovirus infection status. The study used immunosequencing to profile the T cell repertoires of hundreds of subjects and linked those repertoires to cytomegalovirus serostatus. In a later genetic analysis, genome-wide SNP genotypes for about 55% of the roughly 700 donors were used, and that subset was treated as a discovery cohort. The aim of the study was to test whether cataloging public T cell receptors could identify signatures of past pathogen exposure. Of the roughly 400 genotyped donors, roughly 85% fell in the genetic ancestry cluster associated with self-reported Caucasian donors. Typing coverage varied by locus: roughly 629-640 donors for A, B, C, DRB1 and DQB1; around 560 for DQA1; about 600 for DPA1; roughly 470 for DPB1. To decide whether each TCR beta V gene segment behaved as functional or pseudogenic, an earlier analysis of approximately 600 of the donors relied on high-throughput TCR beta sequencing. All discovery cohort repertoires had been generated on a single sequencing platform. An early release covering some 640 HLA-typed donors comprised approximately 290 gigabases of sequencing data and 65 million to 100 million unique TCR sequences. Alongside the repertoire data, information on donor age, sex, ethnicity and CMV serostatus was compiled. HLA typing covered class I and class II loci at four-digit resolution. Rather than drawing on any new phenotypic data, the later analysis identified candidate immune exposures from TCR beta sequences and the way those sequences occurred across donors. In addition to the first cohort of several hundred subjects, a separate validation cohort of 130 or so different subjects was used. Broader findings and caveats from the paper: In a later analysis, HLA-associated TCR beta chains showed more clonal expansion and lower generation probabilities than non-associated chains that were equally common. Because counts were too low, around 18 rarely observed V segments, including chromosome 9 orphons, were left out of the earlier analysis of approximately 500 of the donors. HLA typing was unavailable for some donors at each locus, so association tests used only the typed subset. In an earlier analysis of about 600 of the donors, most TCR beta V segments appeared in productive rearrangements about 87% or about 30% of the time, broadly matching IMGT annotations. A total of fewer than 200 TCR beta chains were listed by the study as associated with cytomegalovirus. The cohort was sequenced for TCR beta chains only, and without alpha or paired-chain data the features that could be detected were limited. A later genetic analysis associated a missense DCLRE1C variant with V-gene and J-gene trimming of TCR beta chains, and an independent cohort replicated the association. A later analysis reported that several top co-occurrence clusters appeared linked to parvovirus B19, influenza, CMV and Epstein-Barr virus. The authors suggested that the approach could potentially be generalized to other disease states and immunological phenotypes. According to a later analysis, most CMV-associated TCR beta chains appeared to be HLA-restricted, and the HLA associations seemed to be driven largely by CMV exposure. Sequencing depth was assumed to be roughly uniform across donors in the presence/absence analyses, though that assumption may not hold. When HLA alleles, especially DR and DQ, strongly co-occurred, TCR associations were difficult to assign to individual alleles. A cluster of highly shared sequence variants was judged likely to represent a technical artifact of the sequencing pipeline. Specific HLA alleles were associated with 15,000 to 20,000 TCR beta sequences at a false discovery rate of 0.05 in a later analysis. In vitro tests confirmed that a few of the cytomegalovirus-associated TCR beta chains recognize cytomegalovirus antigens. Because the 87-base-pair reads could not distinguish some IMGT-functional V segments, including TRBV6-2 and TRBV6-3, those segments were excluded. The classifier was reported to diagnose cytomegalovirus status with high specificity and sensitivity in both the original cohort and the validation cohort. Immune exposure information for the cohort was limited to CMV serostatus. Most TCR sequences were seen in very few donors, while some public TCRs were found in many individuals. A further reported finding was that TCR beta sequences accurately predicted the HLA-A and HLA-B alleles for most subjects in the first cohort. Linkage disequilibrium might explain the correlated functional status among segregating V segments, but an unknown experimental factor could not be ruled out. In a later analysis, TCR association rates were found to vary across HLA loci, with the most associated TCRs seen for DRB1 alleles and the fewest for HLA-C alleles. In a later genetic analysis, fewer N-insertions in productive TCRs were reported among donors in an Asian-associated ancestry cluster than the roughly 700-donor mean.

This clone came up a few times. There is no known antigen for this receptor. Nothing much larger sits one base from this clone, and base qualities are not available. The cohort was made up of 500 to 800 healthy bone marrow donors. At the time of sampling, all cohort members were nominally healthy, though unrecorded immune exposures were likely present. The donor was CMV seropositive and belonged to the group of around 300 seropositive cohort members. Each donor provided a peripheral blood sample, and peripheral blood mononuclear cells were used for TCR beta sequencing. Genomic DNA was extracted from the blood cell samples with the Qiagen DNeasy Blood Extraction Kit. The library was prepared using the immunoSEQ multiplex PCR assay. For the multiplex PCR, a mixture combining 60 forward primers for TCR Vbeta segments and 13 reverse primers for TCR Jbeta segments was used. A multiplex PCR assay on genomic DNA amplified the CDR3 region of rearranged TCR beta genes. On the Illumina HiSeq System, the amplified TCR beta libraries were sequenced as 87-base-pair reads. The authors processed their data as follows. A later analysis tallied 75 million to 95 million unique TCR beta chains across the approximately 670 repertoires, and about 10 million of those chains were shared by two or more donors. Raw reads were error-corrected and collapsed into unique sequences with a nearest-neighbor algorithm that merged closely related sequences to remove PCR and sequencing errors. V, D and J gene segments were assigned by aligning CDR3 sequences to IMGT reference sequences. For a sequence to be retained, a match of at least six nucleotides to both a V gene segment and a J gene segment was required. A rearrangement was called productive if the CDR3 had no stop codons and remained in frame with V and J, and every other rearrangement was called non-productive. CDR3 was defined by IMGT convention, running from the second conserved V-encoded cysteine to the conserved J-encoded phenylalanine. The earlier analysis of some 550 of the donors excluded any sequence lacking an unambiguous match to a single V gene segment. An earlier analysis of fewer than 750 of the donors classified V segments as functional when productive rearrangements were above 56.7% and as segregating when the standard deviation between donors was above 5%. A statistical classification framework was built to diagnose cytomegalovirus status from the catalog of TCR beta chain sequences. In a later analysis, V and J genes were assigned by comparing TCR nucleotide sequences against IMGT/GENE-DB human TR gene sequences. Using the TCRdist pipeline, a later analysis assigned CDR3 sequences along with most-parsimonious VDJ recombination scenarios. In a later analysis, every TCR beta chain was defined by the combination of its CDR3 amino acid sequence and its V-gene family, and reads without a unique V-gene family were dropped. A later analysis removed 500 to 600 highly shared, low-generation-probability nucleotide sequences to deal with suspected cross-contamination and a sequencing artifact. A later analysis calculated a clonal expansion index for each public chain from normalized within-repertoire ranks of inferred template counts. In a later analysis, generation probabilities were computed using a VDJ recombination model fitted to out-of-frame rearrangements, and the results were checked against IGoR. In a later analysis, hypergeometric tests were used to score TCR-TCR, TCR-HLA and TCR-CMV co-occurrence, with a repertoire-size bias correction applied to TCR pairs. A later analysis estimated false discovery rates by permuting HLA or CMV assignments 20 times. In a later analysis, co-occurring TCRs were grouped using DBSCAN, with TCRdist sequence similarity added in when clustering inside HLA-allele-positive subsets. For co-occurrence clustering, repertoires with fewer than 30,000 or more than 120,000 public chains were excluded, along with 5 or 6 repertoires with anomalous nucleotide sharing. As stored in TCRdb, this immuneACCESS dataset retains in-frame rearrangements with V and J assigned. A fraction of the clones does not appear; measured against another copy, unresolved V genes explain less than half of the discrepancy, and the remainder lacks a known reason. From that table come the V and J calls and clone size; the DNA was used to work out D and trimming. The sample includes 150,000 to 200,000 clones, with more than 70% observed a single time. Around 10% of the sample is taken by the ten largest.

The germline V end is reduced by 2 bases and the J end by 5 bases; junction bases left unmatched: 2. The CDR3 goes from the cysteine to the phenylalanine over 14 residues. Here the CDR3 DNA is all that survives: 42 bases in frame from base 1. The germline V gene specifies MDHEN as CDR1 and SYDVKM as CDR2. The sample was PBMCs. The chain uses TRBV28 and TRBJ2-5, and 10 bases in between align with TRBD2. The clonotype was recovered from a man aged 18 to 29 in good health and CMV-seropositive. The nucleotides read TGTGCCAGCAGTTTAAGCGGGAGGGTTGAGACCCAGTACTTC. Translated, it reads CASSLSGRVETQYF.